This record covers a single T cell receptor beta chain. Its antigen is unidentified. This record belongs to a study of T cells in Graves' hyperthyroidism and ophthalmopathy. What was amplified from RNA transcripts were TCR beta CDR3 regions. The TCR CDR3 was amplified in a first-round RT-PCR using the HTBI primer set. TCRdb redid the calling of the multiplex PCR reads with MiXCR, one entry per CDR3 protein. The repertoire holds 400,000 to 600,000 distinct CDR3 sequences, with about 16% as singletons. General observations from the study: Appearing also in blood were most of the thyroid clonotypes expanded above 0.001.

Any patient presenting with uncontrolled infection, other autoimmune disease, pregnancy or lactation was left out. Diagnostic decisions used clinical symptoms, serum thyroxine and TRAb, thyroid ultrasound and orbital computed tomography. Sequencing input: blood. The receptor's source is a woman aged 25 to 39 with Graves' ophthalmopathy.

CDR3 DNA sequence: TGTGCCAGTAGTATTCAGGGGGATAGCAATCAGCCCCAGCATTTT. The encoded protein is CASSIQGDSNQPQHF. The chain couples TRBV19 to TRBJ1-5, with 7 bases that match TRBD1. Germline CDR1 is LNHDA and CDR2 is SQIVND (reference sequence). This CDR3 is built from 15 residues. Trimming at V came to 3 bases and at J to 0 bases, leaving 2 bases not matched to a gene.